The 19 T cell receptor beta chains below come from one sample, sequenced in a study of early T cells in non-severe SARS-CoV-2 infection. TCRdb processed the 5' RACE reads anew with MiXCR; each CDR3 protein has one entry. The repertoire includes some 96,000 distinct CDR3 sequences, around 13% of them detected once, and around 2.4% sits in the top ten. The sequencing sample was made of whole blood. Receptor source: an adult who was a healthcare worker with PCR-confirmed SARS-CoV-2 infection or an uninfected control (not recorded which).

This clonotype has only a few counts. The chain is built from TRBV5-5 and TRBJ1-4; D perhaps matches TRBD1 (5 bases). From germline, CDR1 is SGHKS and CDR2 YYEKEE (reference sequence). V lost 4 bases to trimming and J lost 8 bases, with 18 bases between them. The CDR3 has 15 residues. This CDR3 reads CASSQGHLTGEKLFF. In nucleotides, the CDR3 is TGTGCCAGCAGCCAAGGACACCTAACAGGCGAAAAACTGTTTTTT.

CDR3 nucleotide sequence: TGCGCCAGCAGCCTATGGGACGTGGAAGGCTACACCTTC. Its protein product is CASSLWDVEGYTF. The rearrangement links TRBV5-1 to TRBJ1-2; D possibly corresponds to TRBD1 (5 bases). The CDR3 consists of 13 residues. CDR1 is SGHRS and CDR2 is YFSETQ in the germline V gene. V gave up 4 bases and J gave up 8 bases, with 15 bases separating them. The entire variable domain, with the rest obtained from reference TRBV5-1 and TRBJ1-2, is as follows: KAGVTQTPRYLIKTRGQQVTLSCSPISGHRSVSWYQQTPGQGLQFLFEYFSETQRNKGNFPGRFSGRQFSNSRSEMNVSTLELGDSALYLCASSLWDVEGYTFGSGTRLTVV.

Comments on this clonotype: A read error may explain this, as a much larger clone is one base away. This chain joins TRBV18 and TRBJ1-1; no clear D gene. CDR3 length equals 14 residues. Germline CDR1 and CDR2: KGHSH and LQKENI. The CDR3 sequence is CACSPNSRVTEAFF. As DNA, the CDR3 is TGTGCCTGCTCACCTAATTCGAGGGTCACTGAAGCTTTCTTT.

The chain combines TRBV11-2 with TRBJ2-1; tentative D call: TRBD1 (8 bases). V was pared by 4 bases and J by 1 base, with 17 bases between. The CDR3 sequence is 17 residues long. CDR1 is SGHAT, CDR2 FQNNGV, per germline. The CDR3 bases are TGTGCCAGCAGCTCCGGACAGGGAGGGACATCCTACAATGAGCAGTTCTTC. It translates to CASSSGQGGTSYNEQFF.

There are many counts of this clonotype. CDR3 residues: CASRPGGTGNTIYF. DNA of the CDR3: TGTGCCAGCAGGCCGGGGGGAACAGGAAACACCATATATTTT. The chain joins TRBV28 to TRBJ1-3, with a weak D call TRBD1 (5 bases). The germline gives CDR1 MDHEN, CDR2 SYDVKM. This CDR3 is 14 amino acids long. V gave up 6 bases and J gave up 4 bases, with 13 bases separating them. The full variable domain, completed using reference TRBV28 and TRBJ1-3, is DVKVTQSSRYLVKRTGEKVFLECVQDMDHENMFWYRQDPGLGLRLIYFSYDVKMKEKGDIPEGYSVSREKKERFSLILESASTNQTSMYLCASRPGGTGNTIYFGEGSWLTVV.

This sequence joins TRBV4-2 and TRBJ2-2, with D tentatively TRBD1 (6 bases). The germline V gene encodes CDR1 LGHNA and CDR2 YNFKEQ. The CDR3 spans 16 residues. V shed 4 bases and J shed 3 bases, with 15 bases lying between them. The CDR3 DNA reads TGTGCCAGCAGCCCTCTAGGACAGACCTACACCGGGGAGCTGTTTTTT. Its protein product is CASSPLGQTYTGELFF.

There are many counts of this clonotype. The chain uses TRBV20-1 and TRBJ2-6, with 9 bases matching TRBD2. The germline V gene has CDR1 DFQATT and CDR2 SNEGSKA (reference sequence). The CDR3 runs to 15 residues. CDR3 residues: CSASGRLSGANVLTF. DNA of the CDR3: TGCAGCGCGAGCGGGAGGCTCTCTGGGGCCAACGTCCTGACTTTC.

The chain uses TRBV12-3 or TRBV12-4 and TRBJ2-5; no firm D call. This CDR3 is built from 13 residues. V shed 3 bases and J shed 0 bases, with 5 bases lying between them. The CDR3 DNA sequence: TGTGCCAGCAGTTTGATGCACCAAGAGACCCAGTACTTC. It codes for CASSLMHQETQYF.

The rearrangement joins TRBV6-5 to TRBJ2-2, with 7 bases matching TRBD2. The V and J ends lost 10 bases and 10 bases, in that order; junction bases with no gene match: 12. CDR1 and CDR2 (germline): MNHEY, SVGAGI. The CDR3 is made up of 13 amino acids. This chain's CDR3 is CATGAIAGEELFF. In DNA form, the CDR3 reads TGTGCCACTGGGGCGATCGCGGGAGAGGAGCTGTTTTTT.

The CDR3: CASSQGGASPLHF. For the CDR3, the DNA is TGCGCCAGCAGCCAAGGGGGGGCTTCACCCCTCCACTTT. The J gene is TRBJ1-6, the V gene TRBV4-1, with D perhaps TRBD1 (6 bases). CDR1 is MGHRA and CDR2 is YSYEKL in the germline V gene. V was clipped by 1 base and J by 9 bases, with 7 bases between them. The CDR3 extends over 13 amino acids.

This clonotype turned up a few times. The chain carries TRBV14 and TRBJ1-6; D gene uncertain. Germline V gene data show CDR1 as SGHDN and CDR2 as FVKESK. Trimming took off 1 base at V and 4 bases at J, with 8 bases between the two ends. CDR3 size: 15 residues. The CDR3 DNA reads TGTGCCAGCAGCCAAGTATCCGGATATAATTCACCCCTCCACTTT. Protein sequence: CASSQVSGYNSPLHF.

This clonotype showed up just a few times. The V gene is TRBV2, the J gene TRBJ2-5; 8 bases line up with TRBD1. The germline CDR1 and CDR2 sequences are SNHLY and FYNNEI. The CDR3 sequence is 12 residues long. Trimming cost V 6 bases and J 5 bases; bases outside gene matches: 2. CDR3 DNA: TGTGCCAGCAGCAGGGGGCACGAGACCCAGTACTTC. This gives the protein CASSRGHETQYF.

J is TRBJ2-7 and V is TRBV2; tentatively, D is TRBD1 (6 bases). This CDR3 is 14 amino acids long. Germline V lookup: CDR1 SNHLY, CDR2 FYNNEI. V dropped 10 bases and J dropped 2 bases, with 18 bases sitting between them. The CDR3 DNA is TGTGCCACAAAGGAAGACAGGCCGACCTACGAGCAGTACTTC. It codes for CATKEDRPTYEQYF.

The rearrangement uses TRBV12-3 or TRBV12-4 and TRBJ1-1; a weak D match, TRBD1 (5 bases). V was clipped by 5 bases and J by 2 bases, with 12 bases between them. The CDR3 length is 14 residues. CDR3 protein: CASSPGGTNTEAFF. The CDR3 DNA follows: TGTGCCAGCAGTCCGGGCGGGACCAACACTGAAGCTTTCTTT.

The chain uses TRBV28 and TRBJ1-5; D gene unclear. Germline assignment: CDR1 MDHEN and CDR2 SYDVKM. The CDR3 sequence is 12 residues long. Here the CDR3 DNA reads TGTGTCTGCGGGGTGAGCAATCAGCCCCAGCATTTT. This gives the protein CVCGVSNQPQHF.

This clonotype was found a few times. V usage is TRBV11-2 and J usage is TRBJ2-7; no firm D call. The CDR3 has 13 residues. Germline V gives CDR1 SGHAT, CDR2 FQNNGV. Trimming left V 5 bases short and J 2 bases short, with 10 bases between. The CDR3 here is CASSPKTAYEQYF. The CDR3 DNA reads TGTGCCAGCAGCCCAAAAACGGCCTACGAGCAGTACTTC.

For this clonotype: A much bigger clone sits one base away, suggesting this may be a read error. This chain links TRBV7-3 with TRBJ1-1; D gene ambiguous. CDR1 is SGHTA, CDR2 FQGTGA, per germline. The CDR3 extends over 13 amino acids. The V end lost 5 bases, the J end lost 6 bases, and 13 bases lay between the germline ends. The CDR3 region has the DNA TGTGCCAGCAGCCCTGGCGGGCGGGCTGAAGCTTTCTTT. Amino acids: CASSPGGRAEAFF.

Many counts were recorded for this clonotype. V usage is TRBV20-1 and J usage is TRBJ1-5; the D gene is possibly TRBD1 (6 bases). The CDR3 has 14 residues. Germline CDR1 and CDR2: DFQATT and SNEGSKA (reference sequence). Trimming removed 6 bases at V and 0 bases at J, with 12 bases between. This CDR3 reads CSAPGHYSNQPQHF. The CDR3 bases are TGCAGTGCCCCGGGACACTATAGCAATCAGCCCCAGCATTTT.

The chain combines TRBV13 with TRBJ1-2, with D maybe TRBD1 (5 bases). This CDR3 has 17 amino acids. Germline CDR1 and CDR2: PRHDT and FYEKMQ (reference sequence). V was trimmed by 2 bases and J by 0 bases, leaving 16 bases between them. CDR3 nucleotide sequence: TGTGCCAGCAGCTTAACGGCTCGGCAGGGAGCTAACTATGGCTACACCTTC. Protein product: CASSLTARQGANYGYTF.